Sequencing of this T cell receptor beta chain was carried out in a study of blood T cell repertoires in COVID-19. The germline CDR1 and CDR2 sequences are LNHNV and YYDKDF (reference sequence). The CDR3 is 13 amino acids. Trimming shortened V by 4 bases and J by 8 bases, and 12 bases separated the two germline ends. This table comes from immunoSEQ multiplex PCR, and its TCRdb copy is limited to in-frame clones, with some not included. The sample records about 170,000 clones, 80% to 90% being singletons. The chain carries TRBV15 and TRBJ2-1; D not resolved. The sequenced sample consisted of PBMCs or T cells enriched from blood (not recorded which). The origin of this receptor is a woman in her fifties or sixties in a cohort exposed to, infected with or recovered from COVID-19 (not recorded which). The CDR3 here is CATSTPSFDEQFF. DNA for the CDR3: TGTGCCACCAGCACCCCTAGTTTCGATGAGCAGTTCTTC.